Listed below are T cell receptor beta chains from one sample, sequenced in a study of Tregs in tolerant kidney transplant recipients. The assay was immunoSEQ multiplex PCR, and TCRdb's table has in-frame clones only and misses some. The repertoire holds roughly 120,000 clones, with roughly 92% as singletons. Sequencing input: CD4+ T cells from blood. The receptors come from a human donor in good health. Each CDR3 is given with its conserved first and last residue. Each record gives: V gene, J gene, clone size, D gene, CDR3 DNA, CDR3 protein. The D gene is left open where the match is weak. Clone size is given for some rows only: seen once, a few or many times, or a class if the clone is expanded.

v_gene: TRBV5-1
j_gene: TRBJ1-4
abundance: NA
d_gene: NA
CDR3nt: TGCGCCAGCAGGCAGGGTGGGGCGAATGAAAAACTGTTTTTT
CDR3aa: CASRQGGANEKLFF

v_gene: TRBV19
j_gene: TRBJ1-5
abundance: NA
d_gene: NA
CDR3nt: TGTGCCAGTAGTATCCGAGGGAGGGGGAGTCAGCCCCAGCATTTT
CDR3aa: CASSIRGRGSQPQHF

v_gene: TRBV5-4
j_gene: TRBJ2-3
abundance: NA
d_gene: NA
CDR3nt: TGTGCCAGCAGCCGAGCAAGCGTATACACAGATACGCAGTATTTT
CDR3aa: CASSRASVYTDTQYF

v_gene: TRBV4-2
j_gene: TRBJ2-1
abundance: once
d_gene: NA
CDR3nt: TGTGCCAGCAGCCAAGGACAGAAGCAGTTCTTC
CDR3aa: CASSQGQKQFF

v_gene: TRBV11-2
j_gene: TRBJ1-2
abundance: NA
d_gene: TRBD1
CDR3nt: TGTGCCAGCAGCTTAGATTTAATCGACAGGGAGGATGGCTACACCTTC
CDR3aa: CASSLDLIDREDGYTF

v_gene: TRBV6-5
j_gene: TRBJ1-5
abundance: once
d_gene: NA
CDR3nt: TGTGCCAGCAGTGAAACCCAGGGTAGTCAGCCCCAGCATTTT
CDR3aa: CASSETQGSQPQHF

v_gene: TRBV6-1
j_gene: TRBJ2-2
abundance: NA
d_gene: TRBD1
CDR3nt: TGTGCCAGCAGCCAGGGGGCGAACACCGGGGAGCTGTTTTTT
CDR3aa: CASSQGANTGELFF

v_gene: TRBV11-2
j_gene: TRBJ2-1
abundance: once
d_gene: TRBD2
CDR3nt: TGTGCCAGCAGCGCCCGACTAGCGGGGGGTTGGGATGAGCAGTTCTTC
CDR3aa: CASSARLAGGWDEQFF

v_gene: TRBV6-5
j_gene: TRBJ2-5
abundance: NA
d_gene: NA
CDR3nt: TGTGCCAGCAGCCTTGGTAGCGGACAACAAGAGACCCAGTACTTC
CDR3aa: CASSLGSGQQETQYF

v_gene: TRBV5-1
j_gene: TRBJ2-5
abundance: NA
d_gene: NA
CDR3nt: TGCGCCAGCAGCTTGGAGAGTCAAGAGACCCAGTACTTC
CDR3aa: CASSLESQETQYF

v_gene: TRBV19
j_gene: TRBJ2-5
abundance: NA
d_gene: NA
CDR3nt: TGTGCCAGTAAAGAACAGCTCGCCCAAGAGACCCAGTACTTC
CDR3aa: CASKEQLAQETQYF

v_gene: TRBV7-2
j_gene: TRBJ1-3
abundance: NA
d_gene: TRBD1
CDR3nt: TGTGCCAGCAGCCCCGGACAGGGTAGGGGCTCTGGAAACACCATATATTTT
CDR3aa: CASSPGQGRGSGNTIYF

v_gene: TRBV5-1
j_gene: TRBJ2-3
abundance: NA
d_gene: TRBD1
CDR3nt: TGCGCCAGCAGCGGACAGGGGGCTGATACGCAGTATTTT
CDR3aa: CASSGQGADTQYF

v_gene: TRBV30
j_gene: TRBJ2-7
abundance: NA
d_gene: TRBD2
CDR3nt: TGTGCCTGGAGTAGGGGGACTAGCGGGAGGTACGAGCAGTACTTC
CDR3aa: CAWSRGTSGRYEQYF

v_gene: TRBV18
j_gene: TRBJ2-3
abundance: NA
d_gene: NA
CDR3nt: TGTGCCAGCTCACCACTTATGACTAGTCAGGATACGCAGTATTTT
CDR3aa: CASSPLMTSQDTQYF

v_gene: TRBV30
j_gene: TRBJ2-7
abundance: few
d_gene: TRBD2
CDR3nt: TGTGCCTGGAGGGTAGCGGGGAGCTCCTACGAGCAGTACTTC
CDR3aa: CAWRVAGSSYEQYF

v_gene: TRBV9
j_gene: TRBJ1-6
abundance: NA
d_gene: NA
CDR3nt: TGTGCCAGCAGCGCCCTTGGGCCAACTGCGCCCCTCCACTTT
CDR3aa: CASSALGPTAPLHF

v_gene: TRBV2
j_gene: TRBJ1-3
abundance: NA
d_gene: NA
CDR3nt: TGTGCCAGCAGTGAGGACAGAAACACCATATATTTT
CDR3aa: CASSEDRNTIYF

v_gene: TRBV18
j_gene: TRBJ1-6
abundance: once
d_gene: TRBD1
CDR3nt: TGTGCCAGCTCACCACTCTCACAGGGGAATAATTCACCCCTCCACTTT
CDR3aa: CASSPLSQGNNSPLHF

v_gene: TRBV11-2
j_gene: TRBJ2-1
abundance: NA
d_gene: NA
CDR3nt: TGTGCCAGCAGCTTAGTTGGGGGATGGCCTTACAATGAGCAGTTCTTC
CDR3aa: CASSLVGGWPYNEQFF

v_gene: TRBV6-5
j_gene: TRBJ2-3
abundance: NA
d_gene: TRBD2
CDR3nt: TGTGCCAGCAGTTGGGAATACGGGGGGATGGCAGATACGCAGTATTTT
CDR3aa: CASSWEYGGMADTQYF

v_gene: TRBV5-7
j_gene: TRBJ2-7
abundance: once
d_gene: NA
CDR3nt: TGTGCCAGCACCTTGCAGCGACCGTACGAGCAGTACTTC
CDR3aa: CASTLQRPYEQYF

v_gene: TRBV4-1
j_gene: TRBJ2-7
abundance: NA
d_gene: TRBD2
CDR3nt: TGCGCCAGCAGCGGTCGGACTAGCGGATCCTACGAGCAGTACTTC
CDR3aa: CASSGRTSGSYEQYF

v_gene: TRBV9
j_gene: TRBJ2-1
abundance: NA
d_gene: NA
CDR3nt: TGTGCCAGCAGCTTCAGGGTTGGAGGGGGTGAGCAGTTCTTC
CDR3aa: CASSFRVGGGEQFF

v_gene: TRBV6-5
j_gene: TRBJ2-7
abundance: NA
d_gene: TRBD1
CDR3nt: TGTGCCAGCAGCCCGGGACAGCGCTACGAGCAGTACTTC
CDR3aa: CASSPGQRYEQYF

v_gene: TRBV2
j_gene: TRBJ2-5
abundance: once
d_gene: NA
CDR3nt: TGTGCCAGCAGGAAGGGGATTGTAGAGACCCAGTACTTC
CDR3aa: CASRKGIVETQYF

v_gene: TRBV18
j_gene: TRBJ2-7
abundance: NA
d_gene: TRBD1
CDR3nt: TGTGCCAGCTCACCACGGGTTCAGGGGGCCTACGAGCAGTACTTC
CDR3aa: CASSPRVQGAYEQYF

v_gene: TRBV6-5
j_gene: TRBJ2-7
abundance: NA
d_gene: NA
CDR3nt: TGTGCCAGCAGTTCAGCTGGTCCGGGGGAGTACTTC
CDR3aa: CASSSAGPGEYF

v_gene: TRBV5-1
j_gene: TRBJ2-5
abundance: NA
d_gene: TRBD1
CDR3nt: TGCGCCAGCAGCGATCCACAGGGGAAAGAGACCCAGTACTTC
CDR3aa: CASSDPQGKETQYF

v_gene: TRBV6-6
j_gene: TRBJ1-2
abundance: NA
d_gene: NA
CDR3nt: TGTGCCAGCAGAGACAATATTGGCTACACCTTC
CDR3aa: CASRDNIGYTF

v_gene: TRBV7-2
j_gene: TRBJ1-2
abundance: NA
d_gene: TRBD1
CDR3nt: TGTGCCAGCAGCTTCCAGACAGGGGGCTATGGCTACACCTTC
CDR3aa: CASSFQTGGYGYTF

v_gene: TRBV6-5
j_gene: TRBJ1-2
abundance: once
d_gene: NA
CDR3nt: TGTGCCAGCAGGAAGGGAGGGTTATATGGCTACACCTTC
CDR3aa: CASRKGGLYGYTF

v_gene: TRBV7-9
j_gene: TRBJ2-5
abundance: NA
d_gene: NA
CDR3nt: TGTGCCAGCAGCCGCGGGGACGGCCAAGAGACCCAGTACTTC
CDR3aa: CASSRGDGQETQYF

v_gene: TRBV9
j_gene: TRBJ2-1
abundance: NA
d_gene: TRBD2
CDR3nt: TGTGCCAGCAGCGGTAGCGGGGGGGCCTACAATGAGCAGTTCTTC
CDR3aa: CASSGSGGAYNEQFF

v_gene: TRBV18
j_gene: TRBJ1-2
abundance: NA
d_gene: NA
CDR3nt: TGTGCCAGCTCACCACAAGGGGCCAGGGAAGGCTACACCTTC
CDR3aa: CASSPQGAREGYTF

v_gene: TRBV15
j_gene: TRBJ1-1
abundance: NA
d_gene: NA
CDR3nt: TGTGCCACCAGCAGAGCACGGGTCTCCGAAGCTTTCTTT
CDR3aa: CATSRARVSEAFF

v_gene: TRBV14
j_gene: TRBJ1-1
abundance: NA
d_gene: TRBD1
CDR3nt: TGTGCCAGCAGCCACTACCGGGACAGGGCAACGGCTTTCTTT
CDR3aa: CASSHYRDRATAFF

v_gene: TRBV14
j_gene: TRBJ1-1
abundance: NA
d_gene: NA
CDR3nt: TGTGCCAGCAGCCAACAGGGTTACACTGAAGCTTTCTTT
CDR3aa: CASSQQGYTEAFF

v_gene: TRBV7-2
j_gene: TRBJ2-5
abundance: NA
d_gene: NA
CDR3nt: TGTGCCAGCAGCTTAGTAAGCCAGGGCGAGACCCAGTACTTC
CDR3aa: CASSLVSQGETQYF